This record covers a single TCR beta chain. The assay was immunoSEQ multiplex PCR, and TCRdb's table has in-frame clones only and misses some. Counted here are under 100,000 clones, around nine tenths occurring once; the ten biggest clones make up around 5%. The sample originates from a study of blood T cell repertoires in COVID-19. The origin of this receptor is a man aged 50 or older with acute or convalescent COVID-19. The source material was peripheral blood.

CDR3 DNA sequence: TGTGCCCCCGGGGGCGGACAGGGGCGCAGAGGGAATGAAAAACTGTTTTTT. It is translated as CAPGGGQGRRGNEKLFF. The chain recombines TRBV24-1 with TRBJ1-4, with 9 nucleotides matching TRBD1. The junction had 18 bases not matched to a gene; V was cut back by 12 bases and J by 5 bases. From germline, CDR1 is KGHDR and CDR2 SFDVKD. CDR3 length equals 17 residues.